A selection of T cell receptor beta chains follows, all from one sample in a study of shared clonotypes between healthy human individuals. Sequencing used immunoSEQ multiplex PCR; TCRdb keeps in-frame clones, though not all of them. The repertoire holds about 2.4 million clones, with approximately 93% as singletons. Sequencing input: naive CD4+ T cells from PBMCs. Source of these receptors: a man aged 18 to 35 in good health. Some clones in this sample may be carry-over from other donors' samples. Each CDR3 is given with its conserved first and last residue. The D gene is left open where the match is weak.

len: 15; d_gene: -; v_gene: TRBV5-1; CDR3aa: CASSLAGGQLNGYTF
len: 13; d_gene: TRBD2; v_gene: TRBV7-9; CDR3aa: CASMRAGGNEQYF
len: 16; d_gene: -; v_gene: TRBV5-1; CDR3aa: CASSSSGRTNTGELFF
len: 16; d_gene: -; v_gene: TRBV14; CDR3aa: CASSRLSGANTGELFF
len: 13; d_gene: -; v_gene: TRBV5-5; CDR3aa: CASSLERYEKLFF
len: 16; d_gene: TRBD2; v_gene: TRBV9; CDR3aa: CASSVEGLVLAGELFF
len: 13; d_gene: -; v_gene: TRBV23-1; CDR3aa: CASSPRTEETQYF
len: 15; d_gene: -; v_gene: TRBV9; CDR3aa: CASSLRTGNTGELFF
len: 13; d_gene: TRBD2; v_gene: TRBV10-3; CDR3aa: CAIRDSGTTRQFF
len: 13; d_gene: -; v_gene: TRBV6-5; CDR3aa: CASRDSANYGYTF
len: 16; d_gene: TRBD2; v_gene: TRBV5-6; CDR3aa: CASSRTGLASFYEQYF